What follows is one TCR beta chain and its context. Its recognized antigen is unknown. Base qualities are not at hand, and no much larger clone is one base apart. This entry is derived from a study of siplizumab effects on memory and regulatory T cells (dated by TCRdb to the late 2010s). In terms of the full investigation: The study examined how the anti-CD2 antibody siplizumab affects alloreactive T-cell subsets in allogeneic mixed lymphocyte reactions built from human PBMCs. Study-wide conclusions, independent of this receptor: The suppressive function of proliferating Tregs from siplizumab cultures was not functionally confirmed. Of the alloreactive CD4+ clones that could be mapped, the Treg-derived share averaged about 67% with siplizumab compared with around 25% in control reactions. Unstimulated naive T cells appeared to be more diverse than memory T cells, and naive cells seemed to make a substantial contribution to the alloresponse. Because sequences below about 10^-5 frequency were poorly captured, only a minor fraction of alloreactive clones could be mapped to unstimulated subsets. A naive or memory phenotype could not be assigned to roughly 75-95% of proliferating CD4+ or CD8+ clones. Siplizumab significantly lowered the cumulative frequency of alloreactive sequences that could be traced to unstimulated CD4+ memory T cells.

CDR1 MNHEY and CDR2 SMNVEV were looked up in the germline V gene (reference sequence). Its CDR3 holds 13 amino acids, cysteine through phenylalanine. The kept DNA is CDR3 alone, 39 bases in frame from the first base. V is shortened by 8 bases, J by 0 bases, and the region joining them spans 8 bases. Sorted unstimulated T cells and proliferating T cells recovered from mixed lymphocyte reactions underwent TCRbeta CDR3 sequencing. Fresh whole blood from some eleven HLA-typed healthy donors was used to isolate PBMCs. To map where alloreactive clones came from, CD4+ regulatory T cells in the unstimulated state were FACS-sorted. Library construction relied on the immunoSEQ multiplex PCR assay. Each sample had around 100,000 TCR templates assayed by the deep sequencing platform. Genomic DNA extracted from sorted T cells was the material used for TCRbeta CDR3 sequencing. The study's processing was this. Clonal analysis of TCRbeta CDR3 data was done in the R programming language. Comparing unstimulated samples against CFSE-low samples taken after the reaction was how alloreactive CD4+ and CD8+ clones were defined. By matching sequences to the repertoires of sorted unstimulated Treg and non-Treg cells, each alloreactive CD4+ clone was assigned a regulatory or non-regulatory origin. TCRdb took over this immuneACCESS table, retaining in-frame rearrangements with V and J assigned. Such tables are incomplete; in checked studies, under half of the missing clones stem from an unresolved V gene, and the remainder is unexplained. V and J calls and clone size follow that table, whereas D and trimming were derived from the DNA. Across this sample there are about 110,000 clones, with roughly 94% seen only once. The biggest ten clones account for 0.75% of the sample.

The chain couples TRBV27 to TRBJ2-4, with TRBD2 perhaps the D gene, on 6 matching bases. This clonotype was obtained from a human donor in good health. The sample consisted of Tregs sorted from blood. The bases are TGTGCCAGCGGGACTCTAGCCAAAAACATTCAGTACTTC. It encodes CASGTLAKNIQYF.